The present TCR beta chain was sequenced within a study of pediatric ulcerative colitis. Overall study context: Seven or eight patients showed pancolitis and two showed left-sided colitis.

Sequencing was performed with immunoSEQ multiplex PCR; in TCRdb, only in-frame clones are kept and a portion is missing. Among tens of thousands of clones, around 73% were seen once, and the ten largest hold 0.74%. During colonoscopy, one to two rectal pinch biopsies were collected. Study results and caveats: Total lymphocyte DNA, not sorted subsets, was the template. Blood-rectal clonal overlap within each person was significantly higher in ulcerative colitis patients than controls. All ulcerative colitis patients, but no controls, carried two rectal clonotypes.

Looked up from germline, CDR1 is ENHRY and CDR2 is SYGVKD. V lost 6 bases, J lost 3 bases, and 3 bases stayed unmatched. This CDR3 has 15 amino acids. As regards this clone: The target antigen is unknown.

Material for sequencing was gut tissue. This chain uses TRBV10-3 with TRBJ2-2, with 11 positions matching TRBD2. The receptor comes from a boy aged 10-17 years with moderate ulcerative colitis. The CDR3 region is CAISGTSGDTGELFF. Here the CDR3 DNA reads TGTGCCATCAGCGGGACTAGCGGAGACACCGGGGAGCTGTTTTTT.